The rows below give T cell receptor beta chains drawn from one sample of a study of blood T cell repertoires in COVID-19. Profiled with immunoSEQ multiplex PCR; TCRdb holds only in-frame clones, not every one. The data hold over 100,000 clones, with about nine tenths observed a single time. The sample taken for sequencing was peripheral blood. The origin of the receptors is a man between 50 and 59 years old with active COVID-19. The conserved cysteine and the conserved F or W are not part of the CDR3 here.

>TRBJ2-7|TRBV10-3
AISAGENSGEQY
>TRBJ2-5|TRBV30
AWSVRQGASETQY
>TRBJ2-5|TRBV6-6
ASSYGQFQETQY
>TRBJ1-1|TRBV30
AWSRGTNTEAF
>TRBJ1-5|TRBV18
ASSPPGTGNNQPQH
>TRBJ1-3|TRBV6-1
ASSDAGSGNTIY
>TRBJ2-1|TRBV4-1
ASSQPPVSGGARNEQF
>TRBJ2-5|TRBV18
ASSPRAETQY
>TRBJ2-2|TRBV11-3
ASSLDGGASGELF
>TRBJ1-2|TRBV28
ASSLVADPYGYT
>TRBJ2-1|TRBV20-1
SARRNEQF
>TRBJ1-6|TRBV5-1
ASSPRGDYNSPLH
>TRBJ2-1|TRBV2
ASSGLAGQGSYNEQF
>TRBJ1-6|TRBV6-6
ASTPGEVIGSPLH
>TRBJ2-7|TRBV10-3
AISDPLTYEQY
>TRBJ2-3|TRBV5-4
ASSETSGGADTQY
>TRBJ2-1|TRBV5-4
ASSLGGGDYNEQF
>TRBJ2-5|TRBV20-1
SASSGTRKETQY
>TRBJ1-1|TRBV10-3
AIREPGGTEAF
>TRBJ2-6|TRBV9
ASSVAVGSTGANVLT
>TRBJ2-7|TRBV9
ASSPLGAAYEQY
>TRBJ1-2|TRBV5-1
ASSLAGAGDGYT
>TRBJ1-1|TRBV27
ASSPALTGRYEAF
>TRBJ2-1|TRBV9
ASSGKGAGWNEQF
>TRBJ1-1|TRBV5-4
AQGQVASPEAF
>TRBJ2-3|TRBV6-2/TRBV6-3
ASSPTSGPATQY
>TRBJ2-4|TRBV4-1
ASSQVPRLAKNIQY
>TRBJ2-2|TRBV4-3
ASSQVAINTGELF
>TRBJ1-4|TRBV10-3
AISEGNRGSNEKLF
>TRBJ1-5|TRBV7-9
ASSPQGNQPQH
>TRBJ2-5|TRBV11-3
ASSLAGGERETQY
>TRBJ1-4|TRBV14
ASSRDRVSTNEKLF
>TRBJ2-3|TRBV4-1
ASSRRTSGGTDTQY
>TRBJ2-2|TRBV2
ASSGSNTGELF
>TRBJ2-5|TRBV9
ASSVLWGDQETQY
>TRBJ1-6|TRBV4-1
ASSQEGYSPLH
>TRBJ1-3|TRBV5-1
ASSSSGDTIY